This paragraph reports one TCR beta chain. No antigen is known for it. Measured with immunoSEQ multiplex PCR; TCRdb has only the in-frame clones, and not every one. Altogether about 73,000 clones are present, about 95% being singletons, with the ten largest covering 3% to 3.5%. The source of the sample is a study of cytomegalovirus exposure and HLA in healthy donors. Broader study findings: Reportedly, cytomegalovirus status was diagnosed with high sensitivity and specificity.

The approximately 130-subject validation cohort, separate from the approximately 670-subject first cohort, included the donors. The source of this sequence is a man in his late teens or twenties in good health and CMV-seronegative. Material: PBMCs.

The CDR3 protein is CASREIGGGMFGELFF. The CDR3 DNA sequence: TGTGCCAGTAGGGAAATAGGTGGGGGGATGTTCGGGGAGCTGTTTTTT. The chain uses TRBV19 and TRBJ2-2; D is possibly TRBD2 (6 bases). CDR1 is LNHDA, CDR2 SQIVND, per germline (reference sequence). The CDR3 has 16 amino acids. The V end lost 6 bases, the J end lost 7 bases, and 21 bases lay between the germline ends.